This entry lists 20 T cell receptor beta chains sequenced from one sample in a study of blood T cell repertoires in COVID-19. The protocol was immunoSEQ multiplex PCR, while the TCRdb copy is restricted to in-frame clones and leaves out a portion. The data contain about 250,000 clones, approximately 85% of them singletons. Sequenced: PBMCs or T cells enriched from blood (not recorded which). Every receptor here comes from a woman aged 50 to 65 with acute COVID-19.

V and J are TRBV7-2 and TRBJ2-7, with D maybe TRBD1 (5 bases). Germline CDR1 and CDR2: SGHTA and FQGNSA. This CDR3 is 15 amino acids long. V gave up 4 bases and J gave up 0 bases, with 13 bases separating them. This CDR3 is CASSSDIFNSYEQYF. As DNA, the CDR3 is TGTGCCAGCAGCTCGGACATTTTTAACTCCTACGAGCAGTACTTC.

The rearrangement uses TRBV7-9 and TRBJ2-1; 11 bases agree with TRBD2. The CDR3 contains 16 residues. V was clipped by 6 bases and J by 7 bases; unmatched bases: 11. CDR1 and CDR2 (germline): SEHNR, FQNEAQ (reference sequence). The CDR3 here is CASSRLAGSEVNEQFF. In DNA form, the CDR3 reads TGTGCCAGCAGTAGACTAGCGGGGAGCGAGGTAAATGAGCAGTTCTTC.

CDR3 sequence reads: CASSLGHRGDTEAFF. Here the CDR3 DNA reads TGTGCCAGCAGCTTGGGGCACAGGGGTGACACTGAAGCTTTCTTT. The chain carries TRBV5-8 and TRBJ1-1; 7 nucleotides line up with TRBD1. CDR3 length equals 15 residues. CDR1 and CDR2 from the germline V gene are SGHTS and YDEGEE. Unmatched junction bases numbered 5, after V lost 0 bases and J lost 3 bases.

The V and J genes are TRBV5-1 and TRBJ1-1, with D possibly being TRBD1 (6 bases). The CDR3 length is 15 residues. From germline, CDR1 is SGHRS and CDR2 YFSETQ. The V end was cut by 2 bases, the J end by 0 bases, with 11 bases between. The CDR3 reads CASSFQTGMNTEAFF. Written as DNA, the CDR3 is TGCGCCAGCAGCTTTCAGACAGGCATGAACACTGAAGCTTTCTTT.

The chain is built from TRBV19 and TRBJ2-7; D may be TRBD1 (6 bases). Germline V gene sequence: CDR1 LNHDA, CDR2 SQIVND (reference sequence). Trimming pared 5 bases from V and 2 bases from J, leaving 10 bases between. The CDR3 is 13 amino acids. The CDR3 sequence: CASSVGDTYEQYF. The CDR3, as DNA: TGTGCCAGTAGTGTAGGGGACACCTACGAGCAGTACTTC.

V gene TRBV11-2 combines with J gene TRBJ1-2; the D gene is possibly TRBD1 (5 bases). V dropped 5 bases and J dropped 0 bases, with 7 bases sitting between them. This CDR3 contains 13 residues. Per the germline V gene, CDR1 is SGHAT and CDR2 is FQNNGV. CDR3: CASSPTANYGYTF. DNA for the CDR3: TGTGCCAGCAGCCCGACAGCTAACTATGGCTACACCTTC.

The V and J genes are TRBV19 and TRBJ2-1; 13 bases align to TRBD2. The germline V gene has CDR1 LNHDA and CDR2 SQIVND (reference sequence). The trim removed 8 bases at V and 0 bases at J, leaving 10 bases unmatched. The CDR3 sequence is 18 residues long. CDR3 amino acids: CASALTSGGPVSYNEQFF. CDR3 sequence (DNA): TGTGCCAGTGCCCTGACTAGCGGGGGGCCTGTCTCCTACAATGAGCAGTTCTTC.

V usage is TRBV18 and J usage is TRBJ1-1, with D maybe TRBD1 (6 bases). With 9 bases removed from V and 4 bases from J, the gap between germline ends came to 9 bases. Germline loops: CDR1 KGHSH, CDR2 LQKENI. The CDR3 spans 11 residues. The CDR3 DNA reads TGTGCCAGTACAGGGAGCACTGAAGCTTTCTTT. Encoded protein: CASTGSTEAFF.

V gene TRBV12-3 or TRBV12-4 combines with J gene TRBJ2-7; D possibly corresponds to TRBD2 (6 bases). The CDR3 has 13 amino acids. V lost 5 bases and J lost 2, with 10 bases in between. The CDR3 reads CASSPGSTYEQYF. The CDR3 DNA reads as TGTGCCAGCAGTCCCGGGAGTACCTACGAGCAGTACTTC.

The chain carries TRBV13 and TRBJ1-2, with D unclear. Germline V CDR1 and CDR2: PRHDT, FYEKMQ (reference sequence). V dropped 5 bases and J dropped 2 bases, with 12 bases sitting between them. The CDR3 loop spans 14 amino acids. CDR3 protein: CASSPQTRNYGYTF. The DNA for the CDR3 is TGTGCCAGCAGCCCACAAACAAGAAACTATGGCTACACCTTC.

The chain combines TRBV6-2 or TRBV6-3 with TRBJ1-1; D is perhaps TRBD1 (6 bases). This CDR3 contains 14 residues. The V gene lost 2 bases and the J gene lost 3 bases, with 10 bases spanning the gap. Germline V gene sequence: CDR1 MNHEY, CDR2 SVGEGT. The CDR3 protein is CASSYKDSYTEAFF. The CDR3, as DNA: TGTGCCAGCAGTTACAAGGACAGCTACACTGAAGCTTTCTTT.

This sequence joins TRBV4-3 and TRBJ2-1; the D gene is possibly TRBD2 (6 bases). This CDR3 has 15 amino acids. Germline lookup yields CDR1 LGHNA and CDR2 YSLEER. V dropped 0 bases and J dropped 6 bases, with 12 bases sitting between them. The CDR3: CASSQDFGTSNEQFF. The DNA for the CDR3 is TGCGCCAGCAGCCAAGATTTTGGGACTTCCAATGAGCAGTTCTTC.

This chain links TRBV5-1 with TRBJ1-4; TRBD1 agrees at 7 bases. Germline V gene lookup returns CDR1 SGHRS and CDR2 YFSETQ. This CDR3 is 15 amino acids long. Trimming cost V 2 bases and J 5 bases; bases outside gene matches: 6. CDR3 region: CASSFGDRTNEKLFF. The CDR3 nucleotides read TGCGCCAGCAGCTTCGGGGACAGAACGAATGAAAAACTGTTTTTT. The whole variable domain, remainder taken from reference TRBV5-1 and TRBJ1-4, is KAGVTQTPRYLIKTRGQQVTLSCSPISGHRSVSWYQQTPGQGLQFLFEYFSETQRNKGNFPGRFSGRQFSNSRSEMNVSTLELGDSALYLCASSFGDRTNEKLFFGSGTQLSVL.

The V call is TRBV12-3 or TRBV12-4, the J call TRBJ1-2; D perhaps matches TRBD1 (5 bases). Trimming left V 2 bases short and J 8 bases short, with 9 bases between. The CDR3 runs 12 residues. CDR3: CASSLRGGGYTF. The CDR3 nucleotides are TGTGCCAGCAGTTTAAGGGGAGGGGGCTACACCTTC.

The chain links TRBV9 to TRBJ2-1, with D possibly being TRBD2 (5 bases). The CDR3 is 15 residues long. Germline loops: CDR1 SGDLS, CDR2 YYNGEE. The V and J ends lost 0 bases and 3 bases respectively, with 10 bases between them. CDR3 in DNA: TGTGCCAGCAGCGTAGCCGGAGGTGGCTACAATGAGCAGTTCTTC. Its translation is CASSVAGGGYNEQFF.

The gene calls are TRBV2 and TRBJ2-3; 9 bases line up with TRBD2. The junction had 7 bases not matched to a gene; V was cut back by 5 bases and J by 1 base. CDR3 size: 16 residues. The germline V gene has CDR1 SNHLY and CDR2 FYNNEI. In nucleotides, the CDR3 is TGTGCCAGCAGTCCGAGCGGGGGGACCCGCACAGATACGCAGTATTTT. This translates into CASSPSGGTRTDTQYF.

The chain uses TRBV11-2 and TRBJ2-1; 8 nucleotides align to TRBD1. Germline V lookup: CDR1 SGHAT, CDR2 FQNNGV. V trimming: 5 bases; J trimming: 7 bases; junction bases outside the gene matches: 10. This CDR3 spans 15 amino acids. For the CDR3, the DNA is TGTGCCAGCAGCCCGCGGACAGGGCCGGCGAATGAGCAGTTCTTC. Encoded protein: CASSPRTGPANEQFF.

The chain employs TRBV6-5 and TRBJ1-6; D perhaps matches TRBD1 (5 bases). V was trimmed by 4 bases and J by 2 bases, leaving 9 bases between them. The CDR3 has 15 amino acids. CDR1 and CDR2 from the germline V gene are MNHEY and SVGAGI. DNA for the CDR3: TGTGCCAGCAGTTCGGGGGGGACCTATAATTCACCCCTCCACTTT. Translating gives CASSSGGTYNSPLHF.

This clone was seen a few times. This sequence joins TRBV12-5 and TRBJ1-2, with TRBD1 as a possible D gene (5 bases). CDR1 is LGHNT, CDR2 FRNRAP, per germline. V shed 1 base and J shed 4 bases, with 7 bases lying between them. This CDR3 has 13 amino acids. CDR3 sequence reads: CASGLGQTYGYTF. CDR3 bases: TGTGCTAGTGGTTTGGGACAGACCTATGGCTACACCTTC.

The rearrangement links TRBV4-1 to TRBJ2-5; possibly TRBD2 for D (5 bases). The V gene's germline CDR1 is MGHRA and CDR2 YSYEKL. The V end was cut by 0 bases, the J end by 5 bases, with 16 bases between. The CDR3 is 16 residues long. The DNA of the CDR3 is TGCGCCAGCAGCCAAGATCATCAACTAGTTAGGGAGACCCAGTACTTC. Its translation: CASSQDHQLVRETQYF.